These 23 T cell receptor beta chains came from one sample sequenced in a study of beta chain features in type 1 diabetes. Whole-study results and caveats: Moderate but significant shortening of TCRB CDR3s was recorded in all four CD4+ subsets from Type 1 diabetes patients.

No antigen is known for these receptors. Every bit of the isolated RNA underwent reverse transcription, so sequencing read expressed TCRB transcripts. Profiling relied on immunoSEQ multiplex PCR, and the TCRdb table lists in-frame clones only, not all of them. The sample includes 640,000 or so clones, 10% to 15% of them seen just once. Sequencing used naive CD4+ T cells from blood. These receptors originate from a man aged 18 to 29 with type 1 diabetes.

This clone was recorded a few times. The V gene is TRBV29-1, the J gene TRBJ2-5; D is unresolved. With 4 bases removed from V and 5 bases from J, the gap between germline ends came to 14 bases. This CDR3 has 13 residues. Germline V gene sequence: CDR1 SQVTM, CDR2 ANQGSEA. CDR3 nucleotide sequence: TGCAGCGTTGTAAGCCAGATGGGGGAGACCCAGTACTTC. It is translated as CSVVSQMGETQYF.

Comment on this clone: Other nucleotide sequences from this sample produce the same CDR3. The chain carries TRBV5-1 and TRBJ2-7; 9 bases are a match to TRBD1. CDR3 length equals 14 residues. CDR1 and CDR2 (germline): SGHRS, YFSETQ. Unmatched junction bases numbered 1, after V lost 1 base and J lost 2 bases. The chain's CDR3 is CASSLTGGTYEQYF. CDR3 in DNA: TGCGCCAGCAGCTTGACAGGGGGCACCTACGAGCAGTACTTC. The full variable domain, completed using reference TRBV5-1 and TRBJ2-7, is KAGVTQTPRYLIKTRGQQVTLSCSPISGHRSVSWYQQTPGQGLQFLFEYFSETQRNKGNFPGRFSGRQFSNSRSEMNVSTLELGDSALYLCASSLTGGTYEQYFGPGTRLTVT.

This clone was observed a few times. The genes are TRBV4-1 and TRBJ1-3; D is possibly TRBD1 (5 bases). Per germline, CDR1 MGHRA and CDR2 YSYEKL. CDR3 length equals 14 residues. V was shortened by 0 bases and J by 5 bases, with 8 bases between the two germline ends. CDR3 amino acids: CASSQDLGRNTIYF. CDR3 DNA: TGCGCCAGCAGCCAAGATCTGGGACGAAACACCATATATTTT.

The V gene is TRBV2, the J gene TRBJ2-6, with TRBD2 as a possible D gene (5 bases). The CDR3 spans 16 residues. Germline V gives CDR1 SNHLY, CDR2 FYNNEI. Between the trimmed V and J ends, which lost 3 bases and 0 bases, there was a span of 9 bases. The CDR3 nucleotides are TGTGCCAGCAGTGAGGGCGGGTACTCTGGGGCCAACGTCCTGACTTTC. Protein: CASSEGGYSGANVLTF.

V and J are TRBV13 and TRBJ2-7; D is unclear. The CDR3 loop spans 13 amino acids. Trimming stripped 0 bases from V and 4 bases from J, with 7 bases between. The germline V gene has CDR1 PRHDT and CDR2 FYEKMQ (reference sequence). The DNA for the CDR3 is TGTGCCAGCAGCTTAGGCCCCACTTACGAGCAGTACTTC. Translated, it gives CASSLGPTYEQYF.

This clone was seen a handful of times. CDR3 sequence (DNA): TGTGCCAGCAGGGGTCCTGGGGGCTACACCTTC. It is translated as CASRGPGGYTF. This chain joins TRBV7-9 and TRBJ1-2; no clear D. The V gene's germline CDR1 is SEHNR and CDR2 FQNEAQ (reference sequence). The CDR3 has 11 residues. Trimming shortened V by 6 bases and J by 8 bases, and 10 bases separated the two germline ends.

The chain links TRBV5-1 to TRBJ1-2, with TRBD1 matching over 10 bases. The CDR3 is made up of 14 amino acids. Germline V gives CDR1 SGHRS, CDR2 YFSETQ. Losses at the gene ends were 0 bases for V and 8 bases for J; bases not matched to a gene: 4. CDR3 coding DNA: TGCGCCAGCAGCTTGGGCGGGACAGGGGAAGGCTACACCTTC. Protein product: CASSLGGTGEGYTF. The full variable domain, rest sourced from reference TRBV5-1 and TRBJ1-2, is KAGVTQTPRYLIKTRGQQVTLSCSPISGHRSVSWYQQTPGQGLQFLFEYFSETQRNKGNFPGRFSGRQFSNSRSEMNVSTLELGDSALYLCASSLGGTGEGYTFGSGTRLTVV.

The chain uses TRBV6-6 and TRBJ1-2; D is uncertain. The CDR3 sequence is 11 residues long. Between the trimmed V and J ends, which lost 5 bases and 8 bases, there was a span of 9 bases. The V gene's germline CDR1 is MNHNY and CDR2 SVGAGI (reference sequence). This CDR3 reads CASSPMEGYTF. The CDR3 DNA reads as TGTGCCAGCAGTCCTATGGAGGGCTACACCTTC.

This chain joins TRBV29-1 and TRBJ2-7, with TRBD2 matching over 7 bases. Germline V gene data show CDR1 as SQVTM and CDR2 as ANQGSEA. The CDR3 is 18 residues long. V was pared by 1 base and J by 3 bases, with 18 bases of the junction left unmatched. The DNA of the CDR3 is TGCAGCGTTGAAGCTCTGCTAGCGGAGGGTTCCGGGCGCTACGAGCAGTACTTC. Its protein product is CSVEALLAEGSGRYEQYF.

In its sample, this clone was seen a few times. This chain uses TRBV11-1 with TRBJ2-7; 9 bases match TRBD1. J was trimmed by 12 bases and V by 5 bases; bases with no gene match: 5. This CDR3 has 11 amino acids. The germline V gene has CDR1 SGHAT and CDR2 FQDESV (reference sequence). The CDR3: CASSLGQGRYF. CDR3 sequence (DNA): TGTGCCAGCAGCCTCGGACAGGGGCGGTACTTC.

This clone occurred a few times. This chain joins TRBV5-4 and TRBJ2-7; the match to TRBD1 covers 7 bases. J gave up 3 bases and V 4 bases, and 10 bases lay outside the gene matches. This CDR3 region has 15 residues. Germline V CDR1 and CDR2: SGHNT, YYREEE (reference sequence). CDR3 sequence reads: CASSPTKDRDYEQYF. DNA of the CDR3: TGTGCCAGCAGCCCCACCAAAGACAGGGACTACGAGCAGTACTTC.

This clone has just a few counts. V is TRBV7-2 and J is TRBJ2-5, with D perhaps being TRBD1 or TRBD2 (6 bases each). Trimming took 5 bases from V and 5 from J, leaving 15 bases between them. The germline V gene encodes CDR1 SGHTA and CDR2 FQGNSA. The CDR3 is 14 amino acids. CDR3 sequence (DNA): TGTGCCAGCAGCCCCCCGGGGGCGCGGGAGACCCAGTACTTC. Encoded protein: CASSPPGARETQYF.

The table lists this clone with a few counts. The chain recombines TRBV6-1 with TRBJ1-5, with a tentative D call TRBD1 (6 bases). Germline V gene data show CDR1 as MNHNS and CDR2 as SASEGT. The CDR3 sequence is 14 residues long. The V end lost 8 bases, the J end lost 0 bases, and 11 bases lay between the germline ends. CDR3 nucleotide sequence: TGTGCCAGCCAAGGGGGACCTAGCAATCAGCCCCAGCATTTT. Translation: CASQGGPSNQPQHF.

This CDR3 reads CASSLQGSSNQPQHF. The CDR3 coding sequence is TGTGCCAGCAGCTTACAGGGGTCGAGCAATCAGCCCCAGCATTTT. V is TRBV6-5 and J is TRBJ1-5, with TRBD1 identical over 7 bases. This CDR3 region has 15 residues. V was clipped by 6 bases and J by 1 base; unmatched bases: 6. Looked up from germline, CDR1 is MNHEY and CDR2 is SVGAGI.

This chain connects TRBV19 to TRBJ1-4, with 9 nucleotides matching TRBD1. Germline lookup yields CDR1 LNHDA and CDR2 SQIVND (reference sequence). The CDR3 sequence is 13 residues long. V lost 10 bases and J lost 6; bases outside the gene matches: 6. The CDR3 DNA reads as TGTGCCACCCTAGACAGGGGGGATGAAAAACTGTTTTTT. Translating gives CATLDRGDEKLFF.

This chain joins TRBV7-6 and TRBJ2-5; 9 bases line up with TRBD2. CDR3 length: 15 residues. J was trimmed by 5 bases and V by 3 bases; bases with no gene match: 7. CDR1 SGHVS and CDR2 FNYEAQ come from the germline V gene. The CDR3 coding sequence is TGTGCCAGCAGCTTCGGCGGGGGGGACGCGGAGACCCAGTACTTC. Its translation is CASSFGGGDAETQYF.

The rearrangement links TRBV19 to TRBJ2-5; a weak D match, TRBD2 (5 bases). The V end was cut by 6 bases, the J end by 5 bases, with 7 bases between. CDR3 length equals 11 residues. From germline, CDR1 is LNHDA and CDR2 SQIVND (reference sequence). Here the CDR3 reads CASSWEETQYF. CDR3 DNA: TGTGCCAGTAGCTGGGAGGAGACCCAGTACTTC. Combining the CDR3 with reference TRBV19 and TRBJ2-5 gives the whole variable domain DGGITQSPKYLFRKEGQNVTLSCEQNLNHDAMYWYRQDPGQGLRLIYYSQIVNDFQKGDIAEGYSVSREKKESFPLTVTSAQKNPTAFYLCASSWEETQYFGPGTRLLVL.

CDR3: CASSPENREIQPQHF. CDR3 coding DNA: TGTGCCAGCTCACCAGAGAACAGGGAGATTCAGCCCCAGCATTTT. The V call is TRBV18, the J call TRBJ1-5, with D perhaps matching TRBD1 (6 bases). With 2 bases removed from V and 6 bases from J, the gap between germline ends came to 14 bases. Germline V gene sequence: CDR1 KGHSH, CDR2 LQKENI. The CDR3 contains 15 residues.

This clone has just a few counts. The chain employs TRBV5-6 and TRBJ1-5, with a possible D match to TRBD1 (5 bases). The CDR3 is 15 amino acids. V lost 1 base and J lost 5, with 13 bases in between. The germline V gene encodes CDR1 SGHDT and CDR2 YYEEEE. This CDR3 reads CASSLFRDRDQPQHF. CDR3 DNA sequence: TGTGCCAGCAGCTTGTTCAGGGACCGGGATCAGCCCCAGCATTTT.

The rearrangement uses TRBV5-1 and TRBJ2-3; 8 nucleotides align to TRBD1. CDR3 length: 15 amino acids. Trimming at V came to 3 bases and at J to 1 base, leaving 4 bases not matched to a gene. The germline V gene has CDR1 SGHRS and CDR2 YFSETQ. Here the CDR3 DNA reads TGCGCCAGCAGCTGGCAGACAGGGGGCACAGATACGCAGTATTTT. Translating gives CASSWQTGGTDTQYF. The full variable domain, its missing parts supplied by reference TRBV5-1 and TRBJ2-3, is KAGVTQTPRYLIKTRGQQVTLSCSPISGHRSVSWYQQTPGQGLQFLFEYFSETQRNKGNFPGRFSGRQFSNSRSEMNVSTLELGDSALYLCASSWQTGGTDTQYFGPGTRLTVL.

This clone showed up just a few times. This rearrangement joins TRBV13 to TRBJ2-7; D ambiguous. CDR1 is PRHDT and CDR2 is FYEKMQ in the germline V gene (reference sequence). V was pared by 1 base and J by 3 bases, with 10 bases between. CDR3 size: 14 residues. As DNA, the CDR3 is TGTGCCAGCAGCTTAGAGGCAGCCAGCTACGAGCAGTACTTC. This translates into CASSLEAASYEQYF. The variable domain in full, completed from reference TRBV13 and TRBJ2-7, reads AAGVIQSPRHLIKEKRETATLKCYPIPRHDTVYWYQQGPGQDPQFLISFYEKMQSDKGSIPDRFSAQQFSDYHSELNMSSLELGDSALYFCASSLEAASYEQYFGPGTRLTVT.

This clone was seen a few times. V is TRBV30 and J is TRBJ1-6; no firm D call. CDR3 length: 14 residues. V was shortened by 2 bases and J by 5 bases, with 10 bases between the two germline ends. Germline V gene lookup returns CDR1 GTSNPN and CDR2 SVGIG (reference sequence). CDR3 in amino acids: CAWSPLRNNSPLHF. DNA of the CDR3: TGTGCCTGGAGTCCCCTGCGGAATAATTCACCCCTCCACTTT.

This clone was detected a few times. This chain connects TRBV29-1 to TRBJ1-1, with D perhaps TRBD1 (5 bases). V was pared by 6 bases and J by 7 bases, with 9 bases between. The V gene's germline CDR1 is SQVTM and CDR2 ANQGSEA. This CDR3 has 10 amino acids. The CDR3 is CSVGVIEAFF. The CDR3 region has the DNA TGCAGCGTAGGGGTGATTGAAGCTTTCTTT.